The 24 T cell receptor beta chains below come from one sample, sequenced in a study of T cell clonotyping in hematopoietic cell transplantation. Time point denoted: recipient sample about 28 days before transplant, after cytoreduction. TCRdb's copy holds only in-frame clones and misses some; the assay was immunoSEQ multiplex PCR. The sample lists more than 25,000 clones, under 95% occurring once. The input for sequencing was peripheral blood mononuclear cells, taken before stem cell transplant. The receptors were gathered from a man aged 50 or older with acute myeloid leukemia. Some clones in this sample may be carry-over from other donors' samples.

This chain uses TRBV12-5 with TRBJ2-5, with D maybe TRBD1 (6 bases). V lost 3 bases to trimming and J lost 1 base, with 12 bases between them. In germline, CDR1 is LGHNT, CDR2 FRNRAP. This CDR3 is built from 15 residues. The CDR3 is CASGLGDTTQETQYF. CDR3 nucleotides: TGTGCTAGTGGTTTAGGGGACACCACCCAAGAGACCCAGTACTTC.

The rearrangement joins TRBV19 to TRBJ1-2; 8 bases line up with TRBD1. V lost 6 bases and J lost 3; bases outside the gene matches: 3. Germline loops: CDR1 LNHDA, CDR2 SQIVND (reference sequence). The CDR3 is 13 amino acids. Written as DNA, the CDR3 is TGTGCCAGTAGGTTACAGGGGGACTATGGCTACACCTTC. It specifies CASRLQGDYGYTF.

The chain carries TRBV11-2 and TRBJ2-2; D tentatively fits TRBD1 or TRBD2 (5 bases each). Germline-derived CDR1 and CDR2 are SGHAT and FQNNGV. The CDR3 runs 14 residues. Between the trimmed V and J ends, which lost 3 bases and 4 bases, there was a span of 9 bases. The DNA of the CDR3 is TGTGCCAGCAGCTTGGGGGTGAGCACCGGGGAGCTGTTTTTT. The encoded protein is CASSLGVSTGELFF.

The sample holds one count of this clone. The CDR3 is CASSRGRVGTDTQYF. CDR3 coding DNA: TGTGCCAGCAGTCGGGGGCGTGTTGGCACAGATACGCAGTATTTT. The chain joins TRBV6-5 to TRBJ2-3, with D tentatively TRBD1 or TRBD2 (6 bases each). The CDR3 is 15 amino acids. CDR1 is MNHEY, CDR2 SVGAGI, per germline. V was pared by 5 bases and J by 1 base, with 13 bases between.

This clone was seen only once. The chain carries TRBV5-4 and TRBJ2-3; D not resolved. V lost 4 bases and J lost 0, with 15 bases in between. CDR3 length: 16 amino acids. CDR1 is SGHNT and CDR2 is YYREEE in the germline V gene (reference sequence). The CDR3 DNA sequence: TGTGCCAGCAGCCAATTTCTAGTAAGAAGCACAGATACGCAGTATTTT. Amino acid sequence: CASSQFLVRSTDTQYF. Drawing the rest from reference TRBV5-4 and TRBJ2-3, the complete variable domain is ETGVTQSPTHLIKTRGQQVTLRCSSQSGHNTVSWYQQALGQGPQFIFQYYREEENGRGNFPPRFSGLQFPNYSSELNVNALELDDSALYLCASSQFLVRSTDTQYFGPGTRLTVL.

V usage is TRBV5-1 and J usage is TRBJ2-3, with no clear D. The CDR3 covers 12 residues. V was clipped by 5 bases and J by 2 bases, with 6 bases between them. CDR1 is SGHRS and CDR2 is YFSETQ in the germline V gene. CDR3 in amino acids: CASSYSTDTQYF. Written as DNA, the CDR3 is TGCGCCAGCAGTTACTCCACAGATACGCAGTATTTT.

V usage is TRBV6-5 and J usage is TRBJ1-3; perhaps TRBD1 as D (5 bases). The germline V and J ends were trimmed by 0 bases and 0 bases, with 6 bases remaining between them. CDR3 size: 15 residues. CDR1 MNHEY and CDR2 SVGAGI come from the germline V gene. CDR3 protein: CASSYSRGSGNTIYF. The CDR3 nucleotides are TGTGCCAGCAGTTACTCGAGGGGCTCTGGAAACACCATATATTTT.

The chain employs TRBV2 and TRBJ1-1; 7 positions match TRBD1. Germline CDR1 is SNHLY and CDR2 is FYNNEI. This CDR3 comprises 13 residues. V lost 4 bases to trimming and J lost 1 base; unmatched junction nucleotides: 0. CDR3 amino acids: CASSGQGNTEAFF. The CDR3 DNA reads as TGTGCCAGCAGTGGACAGGGGAACACTGAAGCTTTCTTT.

This clone turned up a few times. This chain joins TRBV7-2 and TRBJ2-4, with D maybe TRBD1 (5 bases). The V gene lost 6 bases and the J gene lost 6 bases, with 15 bases spanning the gap. The length of the CDR3 is 14 residues. Germline V gene data show CDR1 as SGHTA and CDR2 as FQGNSA. DNA for the CDR3: TGTGCCAGCAGTCCGGACAATAAAGTAAACATTCAGTACTTC. It specifies CASSPDNKVNIQYF.

The chain joins TRBV4-3 to TRBJ2-1; TRBD2 matches at 8 bases. Germline-derived CDR1 and CDR2 are LGHNA and YSLEER. Losses at the gene ends were 1 base for V and 4 bases for J; bases not matched to a gene: 9. This CDR3 is 17 amino acids long. CDR3 coding DNA: TGCGCCAGCAGCCAAGGCGCAACTAGCGGAAATTACAATGAGCAGTTCTTC. This codes for CASSQGATSGNYNEQFF.

This rearrangement joins TRBV29-1 to TRBJ1-2, with 12 nucleotides matching TRBD1. CDR1 SQVTM and CDR2 ANQGSEA come from the germline V gene. The CDR3 spans 14 residues. V trimming: 6 bases; J trimming: 4 bases; junction bases outside the gene matches: 6. The CDR3 sequence: CSVGTGGLSYGYTF. DNA of the CDR3: TGCAGCGTCGGGACAGGGGGCCTGTCCTATGGCTACACCTTC. The variable domain in full, with the rest retrieved from reference TRBV29-1 and TRBJ1-2, is SAVISQKPSRDICQRGTSLTIQCQVDSQVTMMFWYRQQPGQSLTLIATANQGSEATYESGFVIDKFPISRPNLTFSTLTVSNMSPEDSSIYLCSVGTGGLSYGYTFGSGTRLTVV.

Turning to this clone: One junction end does not reproduce the germline sequence, and a read error may be involved. The chain has TRBV30 and TRBJ1-5; D may be TRBD1 (5 bases). CDR1 and CDR2 (germline): GTSNPN, SVGIG (reference sequence). This CDR3 is built from 14 residues. CDR3 loop: CACSVSTDNQPQHF. In nucleotides, the CDR3 is TGTGCCTGCAGTGTATCGACAGATAATCAGCCCCAGCATTTT.

The chain links TRBV9 to TRBJ1-1; D not certain. This CDR3 comprises 14 residues. Germline V gene sequence: CDR1 SGDLS, CDR2 YYNGEE. V was cut by 4 bases and J by 1 base, with 11 bases left in between. CDR3 protein: CASSPRGGNTEAFF. As DNA, the CDR3 is TGTGCCAGCAGCCCCCGGGGAGGGAACACTGAAGCTTTCTTT. Combining the CDR3 with reference TRBV9 and TRBJ1-1 gives the whole variable domain DSGVTQTPKHLITATGQRVTLRCSPRSGDLSVYWYQQSLDQGLQFLIQYYNGEERAKGNILERFSAQQFPDLHSELNLSSLELGDSALYFCASSPRGGNTEAFFGQGTRLTVV.

The chain carries TRBV7-2 and TRBJ1-4, with D uncertain. There are 14 residues in the CDR3. Trimming pared 5 bases from V and 0 bases from J, leaving 7 bases between. CDR1 and CDR2 from the germline V gene are SGHTA and FQGNSA. CDR3 nucleotides: TGTGCCAGCAGCCCAAGAGCAACTAATGAAAAACTGTTTTTT. Residues: CASSPRATNEKLFF.

The chain is built from TRBV10-3 and TRBJ1-1; maybe TRBD1 (5 bases). Germline CDR1 is ENHRY and CDR2 is SYGVKD. The V end lost 4 bases, the J end lost 0 bases, and 6 bases lay between the germline ends. This CDR3 contains 13 residues. CDR3 region: CAISAQVNTEAFF. CDR3 DNA sequence: TGTGCCATCAGTGCACAGGTGAACACTGAAGCTTTCTTT.

The chain carries TRBV10-3 and TRBJ1-5; 7 bases match TRBD1. Germline V gene sequence: CDR1 ENHRY, CDR2 SYGVKD. This CDR3 is built from 15 residues. Unmatched junction bases numbered 1, after V lost 0 bases and J lost 2 bases. CDR3 bases: TGTGCCATCAGTGAGTCAGGGGGCGGCAATCAGCCCCAGCATTTT. It specifies CAISESGGGNQPQHF.

The rearrangement links TRBV15 to TRBJ2-7; the D gene is possibly TRBD1 (5 bases). Trimming took off 5 bases at V and 3 bases at J, with 8 bases between the two ends. Germline CDR1 LNHNV, CDR2 YYDKDF (reference sequence). The CDR3 runs to 12 residues. Here the CDR3 reads CATSGDSYEQYF. CDR3 bases: TGTGCCACCAGCGGTGACAGCTACGAGCAGTACTTC. Using reference TRBV15 and TRBJ2-7 for the parts outside the CDR3, the full variable domain is DAMVIQNPRYQVTQFGKPVTLSCSQTLNHNVMYWYQQKSSQAPKLLFHYYDKDFNNEADTPDNFQSRRPNTSFCFLDIRSPGLGDTAMYLCATSGDSYEQYFGPGTRLTVT.

This sequence joins TRBV30 and TRBJ2-5; 8 positions match TRBD2. The CDR3 has 14 amino acids. The junction had 5 bases not matched to a gene; V was cut back by 0 bases and J by 5 bases. Germline loops: CDR1 GTSNPN, CDR2 SVGIG (reference sequence). This CDR3 reads CAWSVLAAVETQYF. The DNA for the CDR3 is TGTGCCTGGAGTGTACTAGCGGCCGTGGAGACCCAGTACTTC.

J is TRBJ2-6 and V is TRBV7-9; 7 bases align to TRBD1. CDR1 is SEHNR and CDR2 is FQNEAQ in the germline V gene (reference sequence). J was trimmed by 0 bases and V by 11 bases; bases with no gene match: 7. The CDR3 loop spans 15 amino acids. The CDR3: CAGHRGSSGANVLTF. The CDR3 DNA follows: TGTGCCGGCCACAGGGGTAGCTCTGGGGCCAACGTCCTGACTTTC.

The J gene is TRBJ1-1, the V gene TRBV4-3; maybe TRBD1 (6 bases). CDR1 and CDR2 from the germline V gene are LGHNA and YSLEER. V lost 0 bases to trimming and J lost 5 bases, with 16 bases between them. The CDR3 loop spans 16 amino acids. The CDR3 is CASSQDRTGAGTEAFF. CDR3 nucleotide sequence: TGCGCCAGCAGCCAAGATCGGACGGGGGCTGGGACTGAAGCTTTCTTT.

V gene TRBV6-1 combines with J gene TRBJ1-5, with TRBD1 as a possible D gene (6 bases). The CDR3 consists of 13 residues. Per germline, CDR1 MNHNS and CDR2 SASEGT. Between the trimmed V and J ends, which lost 6 bases and 4 bases, there was a span of 10 bases. The CDR3 reads CASSDGQNQPQHF. The CDR3 DNA sequence: TGTGCCAGCAGCGACGGACAGAATCAGCCCCAGCATTTT.

This clone was seen just once. This chain uses TRBV19 with TRBJ1-1; TRBD1 is a possible D gene (5 bases). The germline V gene encodes CDR1 LNHDA and CDR2 SQIVND (reference sequence). Deletions cut 5 bases from V and 0 bases from J, with 13 bases between. The CDR3 covers 15 residues. Here the CDR3 DNA reads TGTGCCAGTAGTCTTGGAGACAGAGTGAACACTGAAGCTTTCTTT. As protein: CASSLGDRVNTEAFF.

The chain joins TRBV7-2 to TRBJ2-5, with D possibly called TRBD1 or TRBD2 (5 bases each). The V end was cut by 7 bases, the J end by 2 bases, with 14 bases between. This CDR3 is built from 14 residues. Germline lookup yields CDR1 SGHTA and CDR2 FQGNSA. DNA for the CDR3: TGTGCCAGCATCTCGGGACCGGGACAAGAGACCCAGTACTTC. This codes for CASISGPGQETQYF. Combining the CDR3 with reference TRBV7-2 and TRBJ2-5 gives the whole variable domain GAGVSQSPSNKVTEKGKDVELRCDPISGHTALYWYRQSLGQGLEFLIYFQGNSAPDKSGLPSDRFSAERTGGSVSTLTIQRTQQEDSAVYLCASISGPGQETQYFGPGTRLLVL.

The chain combines TRBV7-7 with TRBJ2-1; 9 nucleotides match TRBD1. The germline CDR1 and CDR2 sequences are SSHAT and FNYEAQ (reference sequence). This CDR3 has 13 amino acids. Trimming at V came to 4 bases and at J to 7 bases, leaving 2 bases not matched to a gene. The CDR3 here is CASSSDRGNEQFF. The DNA of the CDR3 is TGTGCCAGCAGCTCAGACAGGGGGAATGAGCAGTTCTTC.